These 26 T cell receptor beta chains came from one sample sequenced in a study of blood T cell repertoires in COVID-19. Some clones are missing from TCRdb's copy, which holds only in-frame ones; the method was immunoSEQ multiplex PCR. The repertoire holds around 77,000 clones, with approximately 90% as singletons. Material for sequencing was peripheral blood. The source of these receptors is a woman aged 60-75 years with active COVID-19.

V and J are TRBV2 and TRBJ1-1; D gene unclear. The length of the CDR3 is 12 residues. Germline CDR1 SNHLY, CDR2 FYNNEI. Trimming left V 3 bases short and J 3 bases short, with 5 bases between. The CDR3 region has the DNA TGTGCCAGCAGTGATTTATACACTGAAGCTTTCTTT. Protein sequence: CASSDLYTEAFF.

Turning to this clone: The junction does not match germline at one end; this may be a read error. The rearrangement joins TRBV20-1 to TRBJ2-6, with TRBD1 matching over 12 bases. Germline V lookup: CDR1 DFQATT, CDR2 SNEGSKA (reference sequence). This CDR3 contains 16 residues. The CDR3 DNA sequence: TGCAGTGCTAGTGGGACAGGGGGCACAGGGGCCAACGTCCCGACTTTC. Its protein is CSASGTGGTGANVPTF.

J is TRBJ2-1 and V is TRBV4-1, with a weak D call TRBD1 (5 bases). This CDR3 comprises 13 residues. CDR1 is MGHRA and CDR2 is YSYEKL in the germline V gene. Trimming left V 3 bases short and J 8 bases short, with 11 bases between. CDR3 sequence: CASSQKGNDEQFF. The CDR3 coding sequence is TGCGCCAGCAGCCAGAAGGGGAACGATGAGCAGTTCTTC.

CDR3 in amino acids: CASSSYYPGVTYNEQFF. The CDR3 region has the DNA TGTGCCAGCAGTTCCTACTACCCGGGAGTAACCTACAATGAGCAGTTCTTC. The chain joins TRBV28 to TRBJ2-1; a weak D match, TRBD2 (6 bases). The V and J ends lost 4 bases and 2 bases respectively, with 18 bases between them. The germline gives CDR1 MDHEN, CDR2 SYDVKM. The CDR3 has 17 amino acids.

The chain recombines TRBV28 with TRBJ1-2; no definite D call. The germline V gene encodes CDR1 MDHEN and CDR2 SYDVKM. This CDR3 comprises 11 residues. The ends were cut back, 9 bases at V and 1 base at J, with 6 bases in the middle. CDR3 region: CASSVNYGYTF. DNA for the CDR3: TGTGCCAGTTCTGTTAACTATGGCTACACCTTC.

The chain joins TRBV25-1 to TRBJ1-1; D uncertain. Germline lookup yields CDR1 MGHDK and CDR2 SYGVNS. V gave up 3 bases and J gave up 7 bases, with 6 bases separating them. This CDR3 region has 11 residues. The CDR3 coding sequence is TGTGCCAGCAGTGATGCAGGTGAAGCTTTCTTT. This translates into CASSDAGEAFF.

The chain combines TRBV18 with TRBJ2-1; possible D gene TRBD2, 5 bases. This CDR3 is built from 13 residues. The V gene's germline CDR1 is KGHSH and CDR2 LQKENI. V lost 3 bases and J 8 bases, leaving 11 bases between the germline ends. CDR3 amino acids: CASSPPMEDEQFF. The CDR3 DNA reads as TGTGCCAGCTCACCCCCAATGGAGGATGAGCAGTTCTTC.

The chain combines TRBV19 with TRBJ1-4; D is possibly TRBD1 (5 bases). Trimming took off 3 bases at V and 6 bases at J, with 14 bases between the two ends. This CDR3 has 15 amino acids. In germline, CDR1 is LNHDA, CDR2 SQIVND (reference sequence). The CDR3 protein is CASSIKRRVDEKLFF. CDR3 sequence (DNA): TGTGCCAGTAGTATCAAACGCAGGGTCGATGAAAAACTGTTTTTT.

The chain has TRBV4-1 and TRBJ1-5; D remains unclear. This CDR3 contains 16 residues. Trimming shortened V by 1 base and J by 0 bases, and 10 bases separated the two germline ends. Germline loops: CDR1 MGHRA, CDR2 YSYEKL. CDR3 sequence reads: CASSQGITNSNQPQHF. The CDR3 bases are TGCGCCAGCAGCCAAGGAATCACTAATAGCAATCAGCCCCAGCATTTT.

J is TRBJ2-1 and V is TRBV5-1; maybe TRBD2 (6 bases). Germline values: CDR1 SGHRS, CDR2 YFSETQ. V lost 0 bases to trimming and J lost 4 bases, with 11 bases between them. The CDR3 is made up of 15 amino acids. The CDR3 DNA follows: TGCGCCAGCAGCTTGGAATCCGGGGGTTACAATGAGCAGTTCTTC. This encodes CASSLESGGYNEQFF. Drawing the rest from reference TRBV5-1 and TRBJ2-1, the complete variable domain is KAGVTQTPRYLIKTRGQQVTLSCSPISGHRSVSWYQQTPGQGLQFLFEYFSETQRNKGNFPGRFSGRQFSNSRSEMNVSTLELGDSALYLCASSLESGGYNEQFFGPGTRLTVL.

The rearrangement links TRBV2 to TRBJ2-5; possibly TRBD1 for D (6 bases). The germline gives CDR1 SNHLY, CDR2 FYNNEI. The CDR3 length is 14 residues. V shed 8 bases and J shed 1 base, with 14 bases lying between them. The CDR3: CASGAGAPQETQYF. The CDR3 DNA sequence: TGTGCCAGCGGGGCAGGGGCTCCCCAAGAGACCCAGTACTTC.

The chain carries TRBV6-4 and TRBJ2-1; 9 positions agree with TRBD2. The CDR3 runs to 13 residues. V trimming: 4 bases; J trimming: 13 bases; junction bases outside the gene matches: 8. Germline lookup yields CDR1 MRHNA and CDR2 SNTAGT. The CDR3 nucleotides read TGTGCCAGCAGTGCGAAGCGGGAGGCCCCTCAGTTCTTC. Its protein product is CASSAKREAPQFF.

Remarks on this clone: The junction and the germline gene differ at one end; a read error may be behind it. The chain has TRBV7-6 and TRBJ2-1; TRBD1 matches at 7 bases. CDR1 is SGHVS, CDR2 FNYEAQ, per germline. This CDR3 spans 15 amino acids. The CDR3 reads CASSLISNTPDRQVF. The CDR3 nucleotides read TGTGCCAGCAGCTTGATAAGTAACACCCCGGACAGGCAGGTCTTC.

This chain links TRBV7-2 with TRBJ2-5; 11 bases fit TRBD2. The CDR3 loop spans 17 amino acids. Germline trimming cut 0 bases from V and 4 bases from J; bases unmatched to any gene: 7. Germline CDR1 reads SGHTA; CDR2 reads FQGNSA. The CDR3 DNA sequence: TGTGCCAGCAGCTTAGCGCTAGCGGGAGGATTAAGAGAGACCCAGTACTTC. Translated: CASSLALAGGLRETQYF.

Only a few counts were recorded for this clone. The genes are TRBV7-6 and TRBJ2-2, with 8 positions matching TRBD1. Germline V gene lookup returns CDR1 SGHVS and CDR2 FNYEAQ. J was trimmed by 5 bases and V by 5 bases; bases with no gene match: 10. The CDR3 is made up of 16 amino acids. The CDR3 protein is CASSPRTGQLTGELFF. CDR3 coding DNA: TGTGCCAGCAGCCCCAGGACAGGGCAACTGACCGGGGAGCTGTTTTTT. Full variable domain (remainder filled in from reference TRBV7-6 and TRBJ2-2): GAGVSQSPRYKVTKRGQDVALRCDPISGHVSLYWYRQALGQGPEFLTYFNYEAQQDKSGLPNDRFSAERPEGSISTLTIQRTEQRDSAMYRCASSPRTGQLTGELFFGEGSRLTVL.

This chain connects TRBV5-1 to TRBJ2-7, with a weak D call TRBD2 (6 bases). The CDR3 runs 17 residues. V dropped 3 bases and J dropped 12 bases, with 31 bases sitting between them. Per germline, CDR1 SGHRS and CDR2 YFSETQ. For the CDR3, the DNA is TGCGCCAGCAGCTCCAACCCTGCCCAAGGAGGGAATAAGCCCCCGTACTTC. Translating it yields CASSSNPAQGGNKPPYF.

The chain uses TRBV19 and TRBJ2-3, with 7 bases identical to TRBD1. This CDR3 has 14 amino acids. Per germline, CDR1 LNHDA and CDR2 SQIVND (reference sequence). Germline trimming cut 4 bases from V and 4 bases from J; bases unmatched to any gene: 5. CDR3 protein: CASSTAGGPDTQYF. The CDR3 nucleotides are TGTGCCAGTAGTACCGCAGGGGGACCAGATACGCAGTATTTT.

This clone appeared once. The V and J genes are TRBV15 and TRBJ1-4; 7 positions match TRBD1. Unmatched junction bases numbered 16, after V lost 8 bases and J lost 10 bases. This CDR3 contains 15 residues. Germline assignment: CDR1 LNHNV and CDR2 YYDKDF (reference sequence). In DNA form, the CDR3 reads TGTGCCACCGGATACACAGGGGTAGAAAGAGGAAAACTGTTTTTT. This translates into CATGYTGVERGKLFF.

CDR3: CASGASGGSSYNEQFF. DNA of the CDR3: TGTGCCAGCGGTGCTAGCGGGGGTAGCTCCTACAATGAGCAGTTCTTC. The V call is TRBV6-1, the J call TRBJ2-1, with 10 bases fitting TRBD2. Germline CDR1 reads MNHNS; CDR2 reads SASEGT. After removal of 8 bases from V and 0 bases from J, the junction contained 7 bases not matched to a gene. This CDR3 has 16 residues.

The CDR3 coding sequence is TGCGCCAGCAGCACGGGAGCCTACAATGAGCAGTTCTTC. This codes for CASSTGAYNEQFF. This chain links TRBV5-1 with TRBJ2-1, with D possibly TRBD2 on 6 matching bases. Germline V gene data show CDR1 as SGHRS and CDR2 as YFSETQ. V was cut by 4 bases and J by 2 bases, with 7 bases left in between. CDR3 length equals 13 residues.

The chain couples TRBV28 to TRBJ2-7; 14 bases are shared with TRBD2. The V gene end was trimmed by 5 bases and the J gene end by 3 bases; junction bases not matched to a gene: 9. The germline CDR1 and CDR2 sequences are MDHEN and SYDVKM. There are 17 residues in the CDR3. In DNA form, the CDR3 reads TGTGCCAGCAGTCCGAGGACTAGCGGGAGGCTTTTCTACGAGCAGTACTTC. Protein sequence: CASSPRTSGRLFYEQYF.

This clone was counted a single time. This chain joins TRBV28 and TRBJ2-7, with 13 positions matching TRBD2. The CDR3 totals 16 residues. After removal of 5 bases from V and 7 bases from J, the junction contained 11 bases not matched to a gene. CDR1 is MDHEN and CDR2 is SYDVKM in the germline V gene. As DNA, the CDR3 is TGTGCCAGCAGTCCATGGACTAGCGGGGGTCTAAGGGAGCAGTACTTC. Translating it yields CASSPWTSGGLREQYF.

V and J are TRBV30 and TRBJ2-5; D possibly corresponds to TRBD2 (7 bases). The CDR3 sequence is 14 residues long. Trimming cost V 0 bases and J 4 bases, with 12 bases left between them. Germline CDR1 GTSNPN, CDR2 SVGIG (reference sequence). The CDR3 coding sequence is TGTGCCTGGAGTGTTGGGGGGGCAGCAGAGACCCAGTACTTC. Encoded protein: CAWSVGGAAETQYF.

This chain links TRBV5-6 with TRBJ2-5; D is perhaps TRBD2 (6 bases). Germline CDR1 is SGHDT and CDR2 is YYEEEE. Trimming took off 4 bases at V and 6 bases at J, with 13 bases between the two ends. The CDR3 has 13 amino acids. The CDR3 DNA sequence: TGTGCCAGCAGCCAGGGACTCCAGAAGACCCAGTACTTC. It is translated as CASSQGLQKTQYF.

The chain couples TRBV19 to TRBJ1-4; perhaps TRBD1 as D (6 bases). The V gene lost 8 bases and the J gene lost 8 bases, with 15 bases spanning the gap. Germline V gene lookup returns CDR1 LNHDA and CDR2 SQIVND (reference sequence). CDR3 size: 13 residues. The CDR3 nucleotides are TGTGCCAGTTGGGGGCGCGCTGGAGAAAAACTGTTTTTT. Translated, it gives CASWGRAGEKLFF.

This clone was recorded only once. The chain is built from TRBV2 and TRBJ2-2, with 10 nucleotides matching TRBD1. The V gene's germline CDR1 is SNHLY and CDR2 FYNNEI. After removal of 7 bases from V and 3 bases from J, the junction contained 5 bases not matched to a gene. This CDR3 has 15 residues. The CDR3: CASNPGQGYTGELFF. In nucleotides, the CDR3 is TGTGCCAGCAACCCGGGACAGGGGTACACCGGGGAGCTGTTTTTT.